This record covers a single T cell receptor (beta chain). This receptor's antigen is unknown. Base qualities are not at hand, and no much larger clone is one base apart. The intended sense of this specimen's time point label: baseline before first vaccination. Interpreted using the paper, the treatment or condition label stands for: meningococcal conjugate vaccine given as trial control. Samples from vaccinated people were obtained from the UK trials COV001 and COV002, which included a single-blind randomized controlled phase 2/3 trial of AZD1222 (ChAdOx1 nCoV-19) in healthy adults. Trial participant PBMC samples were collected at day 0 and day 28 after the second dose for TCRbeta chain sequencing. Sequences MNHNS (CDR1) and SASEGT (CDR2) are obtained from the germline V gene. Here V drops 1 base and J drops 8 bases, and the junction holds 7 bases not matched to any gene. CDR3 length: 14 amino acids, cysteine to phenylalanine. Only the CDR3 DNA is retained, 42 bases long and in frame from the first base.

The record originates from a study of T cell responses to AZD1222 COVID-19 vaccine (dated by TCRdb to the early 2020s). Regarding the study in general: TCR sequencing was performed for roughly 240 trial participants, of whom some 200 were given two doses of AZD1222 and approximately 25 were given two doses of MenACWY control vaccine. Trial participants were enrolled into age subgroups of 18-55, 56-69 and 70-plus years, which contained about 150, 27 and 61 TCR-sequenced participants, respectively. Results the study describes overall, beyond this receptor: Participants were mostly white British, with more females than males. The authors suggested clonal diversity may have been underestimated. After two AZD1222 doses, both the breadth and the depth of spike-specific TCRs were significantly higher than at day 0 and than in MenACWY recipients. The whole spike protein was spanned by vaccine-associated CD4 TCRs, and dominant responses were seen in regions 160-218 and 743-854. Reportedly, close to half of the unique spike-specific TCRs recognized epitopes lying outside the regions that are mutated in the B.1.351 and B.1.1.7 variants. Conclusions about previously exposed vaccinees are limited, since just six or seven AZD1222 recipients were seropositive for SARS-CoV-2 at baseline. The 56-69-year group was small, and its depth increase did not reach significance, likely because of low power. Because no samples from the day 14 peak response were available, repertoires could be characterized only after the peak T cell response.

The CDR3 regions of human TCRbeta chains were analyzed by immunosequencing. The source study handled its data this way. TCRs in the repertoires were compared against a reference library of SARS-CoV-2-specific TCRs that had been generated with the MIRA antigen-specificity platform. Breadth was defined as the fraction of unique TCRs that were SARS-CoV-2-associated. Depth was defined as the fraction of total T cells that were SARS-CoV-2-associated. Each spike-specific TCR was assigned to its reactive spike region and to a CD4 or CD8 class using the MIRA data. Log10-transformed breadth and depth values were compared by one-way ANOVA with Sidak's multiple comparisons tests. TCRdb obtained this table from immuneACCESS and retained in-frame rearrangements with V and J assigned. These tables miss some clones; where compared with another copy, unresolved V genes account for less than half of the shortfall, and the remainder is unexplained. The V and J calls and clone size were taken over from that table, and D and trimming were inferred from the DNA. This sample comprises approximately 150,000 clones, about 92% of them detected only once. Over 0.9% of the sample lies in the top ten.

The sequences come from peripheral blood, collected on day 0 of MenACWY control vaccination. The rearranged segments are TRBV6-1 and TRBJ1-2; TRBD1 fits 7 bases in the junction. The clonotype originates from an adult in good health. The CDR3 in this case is CASSEGQGLGGYTF. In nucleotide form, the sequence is TGTGCCAGCAGTGAAGGACAGGGATTGGGGGGCTACACCTTC.